Here is one T cell receptor (beta chain) with its context. Its antigen is unknown. An end of the junction does not agree with germline; a read error may underlie this. This sample's RNA came from whole unsorted tissue. Distant lung tissue was collected more than 3 cm away from the tumor edge. Newly diagnosed lung cancer patients had thoracic surgery in China, August–late 2014, without prior chemotherapy. This sample is drawn from a study of tumor and adjacent non-tumor tissue in lung cancer. Study-wide results and caveats: Normal lung showed higher cumulative top 100 clone frequency than tumor. Shorter survival was associated with higher TCR diversity in tumors.

Germline V gives CDR1 MNHNY, CDR2 SVGAGI (reference sequence). This CDR3 is built from 15 residues. TCRbeta libraries were built with three rounds of nested PCR, modified from ARM-PCR. MiXCR, run by TCRdb on the multiplex PCR reads, gives a single entry per CDR3 protein. In the table there are 40,000 to 45,000 distinct CDR3 sequences, approximately 60% of which are singletons. The sample consisted of distant non-tumor lung tissue. The rearrangement links TRBV6-6 to TRBJ2-1; TRBD2 agrees at 10 bases. This sequence originates from a woman aged 40 to 50 with non-small cell lung cancer. The CDR3 bases are TGTGACAGCAGTACCGGGACTAGCGATTACAATGAGCAGTCCTTC. As protein: CDSSTGTSDYNEQSF.